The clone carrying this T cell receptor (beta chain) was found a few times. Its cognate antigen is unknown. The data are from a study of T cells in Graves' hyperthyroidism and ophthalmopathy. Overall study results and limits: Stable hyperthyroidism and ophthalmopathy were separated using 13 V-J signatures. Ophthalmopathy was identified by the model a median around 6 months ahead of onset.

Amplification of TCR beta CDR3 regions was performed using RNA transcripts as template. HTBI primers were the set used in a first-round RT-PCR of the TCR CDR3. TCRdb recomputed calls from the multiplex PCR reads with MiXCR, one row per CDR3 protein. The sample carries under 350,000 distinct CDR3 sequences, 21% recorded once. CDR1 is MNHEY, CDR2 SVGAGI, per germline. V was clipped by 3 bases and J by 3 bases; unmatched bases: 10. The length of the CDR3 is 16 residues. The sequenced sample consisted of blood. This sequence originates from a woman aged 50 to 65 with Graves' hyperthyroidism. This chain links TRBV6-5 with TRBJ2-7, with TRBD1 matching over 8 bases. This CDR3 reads CASSYSVGTGVYEQYF. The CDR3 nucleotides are TGTGCCAGCAGTTATAGCGTGGGGACAGGTGTCTACGAGCAGTACTTC.